This is a list of T cell receptor beta chains from one sample in a study of beta chain features in type 1 diabetes. Profiled with immunoSEQ multiplex PCR; TCRdb holds only in-frame clones, not every one. This sample carries 300,000 to 350,000 clones, around 20% of them seen once, and the ten largest clones take around 0.04%. Sequencing was performed on naive CD4+ T cells from blood. The receptors originated from a woman aged 18-29 years in good health. Both conserved end residues are part of each CDR3. A D gene is named only where the DNA matches it firmly. Not all rows give a size; the values are once, few, many and, for expanded clones, a class.

cdr3_aa | cdr3_nt | v_call | d_call | j_call | clone_size
CASSLDRGTQYF | TGTGCCAGCAGCTTAGACAGGGGGACCCAGTACTTC | TRBV7-9 | TRBD1 | TRBJ2-5 | .
CASSQGGGDTQYF | TGCGCCAGCAGCCAAGGGGGAGGAGATACGCAGTATTTT | TRBV4-1 | . | TRBJ2-3 | .
CASSAPTPKDTEAFF | TGTGCCAGCAGTGCGCCGACACCCAAGGACACTGAAGCTTTCTTT | TRBV2 | . | TRBJ1-1 | .
CASRATSGTDTQYF | TGTGCCAGCAGGGCTACTAGCGGCACAGATACGCAGTATTTT | TRBV6-1 | TRBD2 | TRBJ2-3 | few
CASSQVIHGETQYF | TGCGCCAGCAGCCAAGTTATCCATGGCGAGACCCAGTACTTC | TRBV4-3 | . | TRBJ2-5 | few
CASSSTENTEAFF | TGTGCCAGCTCATCCACAGAGAACACTGAAGCTTTCTTT | TRBV18 | . | TRBJ1-1 | few
CASSERGTGSNNEQFF | TGTGCCAGCAGTGAACGCGGGACAGGATCCAACAATGAGCAGTTCTTC | TRBV6-1 | TRBD1 | TRBJ2-1 | .
CSAVQGVTQYF | TGCAGTGCTGTACAGGGGGTTACCCAGTACTTC | TRBV20-1 | TRBD1 | TRBJ2-5 | few
CASSLEPTGFYEQYF | TGCGCCAGCAGCTTGGAACCGACAGGCTTCTACGAGCAGTACTTC | TRBV5-1 | . | TRBJ2-7 | few
CASSQSSGGYLYNEQFF | TGCGCCAGCAGCCAATCCAGCGGGGGCTACCTGTACAATGAGCAGTTCTTC | TRBV4-3 | TRBD2 | TRBJ2-1 | .